The TCR beta chain described here comes from a study of T cells after yellow fever vaccination. Study overall: For low cell numbers, libraries were made with SMART-Seq v4 Ultra Low Input.

As to this clonotype: Its target is not known.

Template switching by 5'RACE produced TCR cDNA, adding a universal primer site and UMIs. TCRdb ran MiXCR on the 5' RACE reads and lists one entry per CDR3 protein. Seen here are fewer than 450,000 distinct CDR3 sequences, 8% to 9.5% observed once, and the top ten hold under 20%. Study outcomes and limitations: The secondary T-cell response peaked on day 5, not day 15, but was weaker.

The material sequenced was PBMCs, taken roughly 47 days after the first yellow fever vaccination. This TCR derives from a man between 18 and 35 years old who received the YFV17D yellow fever vaccine.

The CDR3 region is CASSYLEGGFYGYTF. CDR3 bases: TGTGCCAGCAGTTACCTCGAGGGGGGGTTCTATGGCTACACCTTC. The V call is TRBV6-5, the J call TRBJ1-2; D might be TRBD1 (6 bases). Germline V lookup: CDR1 MNHEY, CDR2 SVGAGI. The V end was cut by 2 bases, the J end by 4 bases, with 14 bases between. CDR3 length: 15 residues.